The 27 T cell receptor beta chains below were found in one sample sequenced in a study of blood T cell repertoires in COVID-19. Repertoires were generated with immunoSEQ multiplex PCR, while TCRdb's copy carries only in-frame clones and drops some. This sample has approximately 270,000 clones; 65% to 85% occur once, and the top ten carry 15% to 17%. Sequenced material: peripheral blood. The receptors stem from a person aged 65 to 85 with COVID-19, enrolled during active disease.

The chain joins TRBV9 to TRBJ1-4; the match to TRBD1 covers 10 bases. The CDR3 has 16 amino acids. The germline gives CDR1 SGDLS, CDR2 YYNGEE. Unmatched junction bases numbered 6, after V lost 0 bases and J lost 7 bases. DNA of the CDR3: TGTGCCAGCAGCGTAGAGGGAGGGACAGGGGTTGAAAAACTGTTTTTT. It translates to CASSVEGGTGVEKLFF.

The rearrangement uses TRBV30 and TRBJ2-5, with TRBD2 identical over 12 bases. The germline V gene has CDR1 GTSNPN and CDR2 SVGIG (reference sequence). V was pared by 1 base and J by 5 bases, with 8 bases of the junction left unmatched. This CDR3 has 16 amino acids. The CDR3 DNA is TGTGCCTGGAGTGGCCTAGCGGGAGGGCCTCGGGAGACCCAGTACTTC. Amino acids: CAWSGLAGGPRETQYF.

The chain couples TRBV9 to TRBJ2-1; the match to TRBD2 covers 8 bases. The J segment lost 8 bases and the V segment lost 0 bases, leaving 13 bases of the junction unmatched. Germline values: CDR1 SGDLS, CDR2 YYNGEE. The CDR3 contains 17 residues. In DNA form, the CDR3 reads TGTGCCAGCAGCGTAGGAAGGCTGGCGGGAGGTGTCTATGAGCAGTTCTTC. Translated: CASSVGRLAGGVYEQFF.

The CDR3 sequence is CASSPNGQGVYGYTF. DNA of the CDR3: TGTGCCAGCTCACCGAACGGACAGGGGGTTTATGGCTACACCTTC. V gene TRBV18 combines with J gene TRBJ1-2; 10 positions agree with TRBD1. CDR3 length: 15 residues. V lost 3 bases to trimming and J lost 5 bases; unmatched junction nucleotides: 6. CDR1 is KGHSH, CDR2 LQKENI, per germline.

V usage is TRBV5-1 and J usage is TRBJ2-1; TRBD2 agrees at 9 bases. V was pared by 0 bases and J by 2 bases, with 0 bases of the junction left unmatched. The CDR3 is made up of 15 amino acids. Germline V gene lookup returns CDR1 SGHRS and CDR2 YFSETQ. The CDR3 nucleotides read TGCGCCAGCAGCTTGGGCGGGAGGGCCTACAATGAGCAGTTCTTC. It is translated as CASSLGGRAYNEQFF.

The rearrangement joins TRBV10-3 to TRBJ2-3; 8 bases line up with TRBD2. CDR3 size: 16 residues. Germline CDR1 and CDR2: ENHRY and SYGVKD. V was clipped by 7 bases and J by 0 bases; unmatched bases: 9. The CDR3 spells CAITTSDEGSTDTQYF. In nucleotides, the CDR3 is TGTGCCATCACGACTAGCGATGAGGGTAGCACAGATACGCAGTATTTT.

This clone was seen just once. This chain's CDR3 is CASSTSGGSGNTIYF. As DNA, the CDR3 is TGTGCCAGCAGTACTTCAGGGGGCTCTGGAAACACCATATATTTT. The V gene is TRBV6-5, the J gene TRBJ1-3, with 7 positions matching TRBD1. The trim removed 5 bases at V and 0 bases at J, leaving 4 bases unmatched. The CDR3 sequence is 15 residues long. Germline assignment: CDR1 MNHEY and CDR2 SVGAGI.

The chain joins TRBV2 to TRBJ1-4; D uncertain. V lost 10 bases, J lost 7 bases, and 16 bases lay in between. Germline assignment: CDR1 SNHLY and CDR2 FYNNEI. CDR3 length equals 13 residues. The CDR3 DNA is TGTGCCACCTCTATTAGATTTGGTGAAAAACTGTTTTTT. This encodes CATSIRFGEKLFF.

The chain carries TRBV9 and TRBJ2-5; a weak D match, TRBD2 (6 bases). Germline V lookup: CDR1 SGDLS, CDR2 YYNGEE. V was pared by 0 bases and J by 2 bases, with 11 bases between. The CDR3 consists of 15 residues. The CDR3 bases are TGTGCCAGCAGCGTAGGGGGACTCCTACAAGAGACCCAGTACTTC. Translation gives CASSVGGLLQETQYF.

This sequence joins TRBV11-2 and TRBJ2-7; 11 bases fit TRBD2. This CDR3 is built from 15 residues. V lost 1 base and J lost 4; bases outside the gene matches: 3. Germline-derived CDR1 and CDR2 are SGHAT and FQNNGV. The chain's CDR3 is CASSLVPSGGYEQYF. DNA for the CDR3: TGTGCCAGCAGCTTAGTCCCTAGCGGGGGGTACGAGCAGTACTTC.

J is TRBJ2-2 and V is TRBV3-1 (or the pseudogene TRBV3-2), with D possibly being TRBD1 (6 bases). This CDR3 comprises 14 residues. Trimming took 6 bases from V and 3 from J, leaving 11 bases between them. The germline gives CDR1 LGHDT, CDR2 YNNKEL (reference sequence). In nucleotides, the CDR3 is TGTGCCAGCAGGTCTCAGGGGTACACCGGGGAGCTGTTTTTT. Translating gives CASRSQGYTGELFF.

V usage is TRBV9 and J usage is TRBJ1-4, with 11 nucleotides matching TRBD1. This CDR3 spans 18 amino acids. V dropped 3 bases and J dropped 0; count of bases not matched to a gene: 7. Germline V gene sequence: CDR1 SGDLS, CDR2 YYNGEE. CDR3 region: CASSARTGGFATNEKLFF. DNA for the CDR3: TGTGCCAGCAGCGCGAGGACAGGGGGCTTTGCAACTAATGAAAAACTGTTTTTT.

The chain couples TRBV7-3 to TRBJ2-2; D uncertain. CDR3 length equals 15 residues. V gave up 0 bases and J gave up 4 bases, with 9 bases separating them. Germline CDR1 reads SGHTA; CDR2 reads FQGTGA. The CDR3 sequence: CASSLTAGATGELFF. CDR3 bases: TGTGCCAGCAGCTTAACGGCCGGAGCCACCGGGGAGCTGTTTTTT.

The J gene is TRBJ2-2, the V gene TRBV11-2; 7 bases match TRBD2. Germline lookup yields CDR1 SGHAT and CDR2 FQNNGV. V gave up 6 bases and J gave up 0 bases; unmatched junction bases: 7. The CDR3 covers 16 residues. CDR3 nucleotide sequence: TGTGCCAGCAGTCAGGAGGCGGGGGCGAACACCGGGGAGCTGTTTTTT. It encodes CASSQEAGANTGELFF.

This clone appeared a few times. The gene calls are TRBV29-1 and TRBJ1-2; weak D call: TRBD1 (5 bases). The V end was cut by 4 bases, the J end by 1 base, with 25 bases between. CDR1 is SQVTM and CDR2 is ANQGSEA in the germline V gene. This CDR3 contains 18 residues. The CDR3 reads CSVVNSTVTAKVNYGYTF. In DNA, the CDR3 is TGCAGCGTTGTAAACTCGACGGTGACAGCAAAAGTTAACTATGGCTACACCTTC.

The chain links TRBV15 to TRBJ2-1, with 13 positions matching TRBD2. The V and J ends lost 5 bases and 0 bases, in that order; junction bases with no gene match: 10. From germline, CDR1 is LNHNV and CDR2 YYDKDF (reference sequence). The CDR3 is 19 residues long. DNA for the CDR3: TGTGCCACCAGCGGGGGACTAGCGGGATACTTGTCCTCCTACAATGAGCAGTTCTTC. Protein sequence: CATSGGLAGYLSSYNEQFF. Complete variable domain (other parts from reference TRBV15 and TRBJ2-1): DAMVIQNPRYQVTQFGKPVTLSCSQTLNHNVMYWYQQKSSQAPKLLFHYYDKDFNNEADTPDNFQSRRPNTSFCFLDIRSPGLGDTAMYLCATSGGLAGYLSSYNEQFFGPGTRLTVL.

The chain uses TRBV5-1 and TRBJ1-4; perhaps TRBD1 as D (5 bases). In germline, CDR1 is SGHRS, CDR2 YFSETQ. V lost 4 bases and J 7 bases, leaving 17 bases between the germline ends. CDR3 length: 15 amino acids. The CDR3 DNA reads as TGCGCCAGCAGCCAGGGAGGGACCTTTGGTGAAAAACTGTTTTTT. Its translation is CASSQGGTFGEKLFF.

The V gene is TRBV7-2, the J gene TRBJ1-2; TRBD1 agrees at 9 bases. The CDR3 consists of 16 residues. V was clipped by 2 bases and J by 3 bases; unmatched bases: 7. CDR1 and CDR2 from the germline V gene are SGHTA and FQGNSA. CDR3 in amino acids: CASSLYLTGGDYGYTF. CDR3 DNA: TGTGCCAGCAGCTTATACCTGACAGGGGGAGACTATGGCTACACCTTC.

V is TRBV7-3 and J is TRBJ2-5; the D gene is possibly TRBD2 (6 bases). Deletions cut 3 bases from V and 2 bases from J, with 13 bases between. This CDR3 has 15 residues. Per germline, CDR1 SGHTA and CDR2 FQGTGA. CDR3 in amino acids: CASSLAGLLQETQYF. The CDR3 coding sequence is TGTGCCAGCAGCTTGGCGGGACTGCTTCAAGAGACCCAGTACTTC.

The CDR3 is CASSLGTDQGAFF. The CDR3 coding sequence is TGCGCCAGCAGCTTGGGGACGGACCAGGGAGCTTTCTTT. This chain connects TRBV5-1 to TRBJ1-1, with TRBD1 as a possible D gene (5 bases). The length of the CDR3 is 13 residues. CDR1 and CDR2 (germline): SGHRS, YFSETQ. Trimming removed 0 bases at V and 10 bases at J, with 13 bases between.

The V call is TRBV19, the J call TRBJ1-1; D is undetermined. The germline V gene has CDR1 LNHDA and CDR2 SQIVND (reference sequence). The CDR3 consists of 17 residues. V was cut by 0 bases and J by 4 bases, with 18 bases left in between. The CDR3 loop reads CASSIDLGGSGSTEAFF. The CDR3 region has the DNA TGTGCCAGTAGTATAGATCTTGGAGGGTCGGGTTCCACTGAAGCTTTCTTT.

On this clone: One end of the junction fails to match germline, which may point to a read error. V is TRBV12-3 or TRBV12-4 and J is TRBJ2-7; D might be TRBD2 (5 bases). The CDR3 has 12 residues. CDR3 in DNA: TGTGCGAGCACGGGGAGCTCCTACGAGCAGTACTTC. Translation: CASTGSSYEQYF.

This clone was recorded a few times. The genes are TRBV19 and TRBJ1-6; 7 bases fit TRBD1. In germline, CDR1 is LNHDA, CDR2 SQIVND (reference sequence). CDR3 length: 13 residues. Trimming at V came to 5 bases and at J to 13 bases, leaving 8 bases not matched to a gene. The CDR3 here is CASSATRQGPLHF. The DNA for the CDR3 is TGTGCCAGTAGTGCCACCAGACAGGGCCCCCTCCACTTT.

This sequence joins TRBV5-1 and TRBJ2-1, with a weak D call TRBD2 (5 bases). CDR1 is SGHRS and CDR2 is YFSETQ in the germline V gene. With 4 bases removed from V and 7 bases from J, the gap between germline ends came to 9 bases. The CDR3 is 12 residues long. The CDR3 coding sequence is TGCGCCAGCAGCCTACTAGATAATGAGCAGTTCTTC. Translation: CASSLLDNEQFF. Using reference TRBV5-1 and TRBJ2-1 for the parts outside the CDR3, the full variable domain is KAGVTQTPRYLIKTRGQQVTLSCSPISGHRSVSWYQQTPGQGLQFLFEYFSETQRNKGNFPGRFSGRQFSNSRSEMNVSTLELGDSALYLCASSLLDNEQFFGPGTRLTVL.

The chain joins TRBV7-3 to TRBJ2-2, with 9 bases lining up with TRBD1. The CDR3 contains 15 residues. After removal of 5 bases from V and 5 bases from J, the junction contained 6 bases not matched to a gene. Germline loops: CDR1 SGHTA, CDR2 FQGTGA. The CDR3 reads CASSPRDRETGELFF. As DNA, the CDR3 is TGTGCCAGCAGCCCCCGGGACAGGGAAACCGGGGAGCTGTTTTTT.

The chain has TRBV7-2 and TRBJ2-7; D might be TRBD1 (6 bases). With 3 bases removed from V and 6 bases from J, the gap between germline ends came to 12 bases. The CDR3 sequence is 13 residues long. Germline values: CDR1 SGHTA, CDR2 FQGNSA. The CDR3 bases are TGTGCCAGCAGCTTCAGCAGGGGAAGCGAGCAGTACTTC. It yields the protein CASSFSRGSEQYF.

The V call is TRBV28, the J call TRBJ1-1; D call uncertain. The germline V gene encodes CDR1 MDHEN and CDR2 SYDVKM. V was cut by 3 bases and J by 2 bases, with 4 bases left in between. CDR3 length: 12 residues. This CDR3 is CASSFPNTEAFF. The CDR3, as DNA: TGTGCCAGCAGTTTCCCAAACACTGAAGCTTTCTTT.